The present T cell receptor (beta chain) was sequenced within a study of Ad26.COV2.S vaccination and SARS-CoV-2 variants. Study at large: Of the COV1001 trial arms, the Ad26.COV2.S arm included the donor. Into the muscle, Ad26.COV2.S was dosed once or twice, 56 days apart.

Worth noting for this clone: Its antigen is as yet unknown.

CDR3 length equals 13 residues. CDR1 SGDLS and CDR2 YYNGEE come from the germline V gene. Trimming took 4 bases from V and 4 from J, leaving 11 bases between them. The repertoire was sequenced with immunoSEQ multiplex PCR; TCRdb's copy has only in-frame clones and lacks some. The sample yields about 320,000 clones, about 86% seen once. General observations from the study: Reported post-vaccination CD8+ and CD4+ T cell responses to spike showed substantial breadth. Total T cell responses, in the TCR breadth and depth analyses, may have been underestimated.

Stated treatment: about 20 received Ad26.COV2.S at low or high dose, single or two shots; roughly 5 received placebo; per-sample allocation not given. Samples analyzed were those drawn on day 63 after the first vaccine or placebo injection. Here the sequenced sample was peripheral blood, taken in a trial of Ad26.COV2.S vaccine versus placebo. The receptor comes from a person aged 18-65 years who received the Ad26.COV2.S COVID-19 vaccine or a placebo. V usage is TRBV9 and J usage is TRBJ1-1; a possible D gene is TRBD1 (6 bases). The CDR3 nucleotides read TGTGCCAGCAGCCCCGGACAGTCCACTGAAGCTTTCTTT. Translating gives CASSPGQSTEAFF.